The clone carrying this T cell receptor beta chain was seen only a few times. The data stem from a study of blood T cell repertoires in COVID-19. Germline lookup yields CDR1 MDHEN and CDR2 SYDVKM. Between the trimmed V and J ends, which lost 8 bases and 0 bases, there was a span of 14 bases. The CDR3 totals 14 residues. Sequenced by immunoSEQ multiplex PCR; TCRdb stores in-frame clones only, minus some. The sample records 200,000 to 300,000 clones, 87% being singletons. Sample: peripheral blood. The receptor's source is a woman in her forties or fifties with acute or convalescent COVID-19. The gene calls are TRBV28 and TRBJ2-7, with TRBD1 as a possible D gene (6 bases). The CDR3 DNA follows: TGTGCCAGCCAACCCGGACAGCACTCCTACGAGCAGTACTTC. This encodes CASQPGQHSYEQYF.